Listed below are T cell receptor beta chains from one sample, sequenced in a study of Graves' ophthalmopathy and Graves' hyperthyroidism. One entry per CDR3 protein results from TCRdb running MiXCR on the multiplex PCR reads. The table includes 680,000 or so distinct CDR3 sequences, about a fifth detected once. Sequenced material: peripheral blood. The receptors were sampled from a woman aged 18-29 years with stable Graves' hyperthyroidism. Some clones in this sample may be carry-over from other donors' samples. CDR3s include the opening cysteine and the closing phenylalanine or tryptophan. Fields, in order: CDR3 DNA, CDR3 protein, D gene, clone size, J gene, CDR3 length, V gene. D genes are given only for firm matches. Clone size appears in some rows only: once, few, many, or a class for an expanded clone.

cdr3_nt: TGTGCCAGCAGTCCCCACTTAACGGGGGCGGAGGGCTACACCTTC
cdr3_aa: CASSPHLTGAEGYTF
d_call: NA
clone_size: many
j_call: TRBJ1-2
cdr3_length: 15
v_call: TRBV6-1

cdr3_nt: TGTGCCAGCAGACCCCCTACTAGCGGGAGCTCCTACGAGCAGTACTTC
cdr3_aa: CASRPPTSGSSYEQYF
d_call: TRBD2
clone_size: many
j_call: TRBJ2-7
cdr3_length: 16
v_call: TRBV6-5

cdr3_nt: TGTGCCAGCAGCACTATTGCAGGGGGCCTCTACGAGCAGTACTTC
cdr3_aa: CASSTIAGGLYEQYF
d_call: TRBD1
clone_size: many
j_call: TRBJ2-7
cdr3_length: 15
v_call: TRBV13

cdr3_nt: TGTGCCAGCAGTTACTCTGCAGGACATGAAGAGACCCAGTACTTC
cdr3_aa: CASSYSAGHEETQYF
d_call: NA
clone_size: few
j_call: TRBJ2-5
cdr3_length: 15
v_call: TRBV7-8

cdr3_nt: TGTGCCAGCACTTCGGACAGGGGTTATCATCAGCCCCAGCATTTT
cdr3_aa: CASTSDRGYHQPQHF
d_call: TRBD1
clone_size: many
j_call: TRBJ1-5
cdr3_length: 15
v_call: TRBV6-2/TRBV6-3

cdr3_nt: TGTGCCAGCAGCCCCGGGCCCGCGTCCGCTGAAGCTTTCTTT
cdr3_aa: CASSPGPASAEAFF
d_call: NA
clone_size: NA
j_call: TRBJ1-1
cdr3_length: 14
v_call: TRBV7-3

cdr3_nt: TGTGCCAGCAGCTCCGGGGGCCGGCAGTACCTGAACACTGAAGCTTTCTTT
cdr3_aa: CASSSGGRQYLNTEAFF
d_call: NA
clone_size: many
j_call: TRBJ1-1
cdr3_length: 17
v_call: TRBV11-1

cdr3_nt: TGTGCCAGCAGTTTAGAGCTAGCGGGGGTGGAAGAGACCCAGTACTTC
cdr3_aa: CASSLELAGVEETQYF
d_call: TRBD2
clone_size: many
j_call: TRBJ2-5
cdr3_length: 16
v_call: TRBV12-3/TRBV12-4

cdr3_nt: TGTACCAGCGGCGGAGCCTCTGGAAACACCATATATTTT
cdr3_aa: CTSGGASGNTIYF
d_call: NA
clone_size: NA
j_call: TRBJ1-3
cdr3_length: 13
v_call: TRBV12-3/TRBV12-4

cdr3_nt: TGTGCCAGCAGTGCGGACAGGGGACTGCCCCAGCATTTT
cdr3_aa: CASSADRGLPQHF
d_call: TRBD1
clone_size: many
j_call: TRBJ1-5
cdr3_length: 13
v_call: TRBV6-2/TRBV6-3

cdr3_nt: TGTGCCACCAGCAGAGATCTTGCATTGTCGGAGACCCAGTACTTC
cdr3_aa: CATSRDLALSETQYF
d_call: NA
clone_size: many
j_call: TRBJ2-5
cdr3_length: 15
v_call: TRBV15

cdr3_nt: TGCGCCAGCAGCCATGGGACTGGCTTAGGCTACACCTTC
cdr3_aa: CASSHGTGLGYTF
d_call: NA
clone_size: once
j_call: TRBJ1-2
cdr3_length: 13
v_call: TRBV5-1

cdr3_nt: TGTGCCAGCAGTCTCCCCGTTGAGGGAGGGGGCCGCATTGACATTCAGTACTTC
cdr3_aa: CASSLPVEGGGRIDIQYF
d_call: NA
clone_size: many
j_call: TRBJ2-4
cdr3_length: 18
v_call: TRBV28

cdr3_nt: TGTGCCAGCAGTCAGAGCAATGGCTACACCTTC
cdr3_aa: CASSQSNGYTF
d_call: NA
clone_size: many
j_call: TRBJ1-2
cdr3_length: 11
v_call: TRBV6-2/TRBV6-3

cdr3_nt: TGCGCCAGCAGCCAATGGACAGAGAACACTGAAGCTTTCTTT
cdr3_aa: CASSQWTENTEAFF
d_call: NA
clone_size: NA
j_call: TRBJ1-1
cdr3_length: 14
v_call: TRBV4-1

cdr3_nt: TGTGCCAGCAACCCCTCAGGAGGGACGGAGACCCAGTACTTC
cdr3_aa: CASNPSGGTETQYF
d_call: NA
clone_size: many
j_call: TRBJ2-5
cdr3_length: 14
v_call: TRBV12-3/TRBV12-4

cdr3_nt: TGTGCCAGCAGTTTAGCGAACCGCTACTATGGCTACACCTTC
cdr3_aa: CASSLANRYYGYTF
d_call: NA
clone_size: many
j_call: TRBJ1-2
cdr3_length: 14
v_call: TRBV12-3/TRBV12-4

cdr3_nt: TGCGCCAGCAGCTTCGGACGGAGCTCTGGAAACACCATATATTTT
cdr3_aa: CASSFGRSSGNTIYF
d_call: NA
clone_size: many
j_call: TRBJ1-3
cdr3_length: 15
v_call: TRBV5-1

cdr3_nt: TGCAGTGTCGTGAATGGGTATGGTGGCTACACCTTC
cdr3_aa: CSVVNGYGGYTF
d_call: NA
clone_size: many
j_call: TRBJ1-2
cdr3_length: 12
v_call: TRBV20-1

cdr3_nt: TGTGCCAGCAGCTTAGCTCGGTGGGGCACTGAAGCTTTCTTT
cdr3_aa: CASSLARWGTEAFF
d_call: NA
clone_size: NA
j_call: TRBJ1-1
cdr3_length: 14
v_call: TRBV7-9

cdr3_nt: TGTGCCAGCAGCTTAGATGGAGGAGGCGGTTCCTACGAGCAGTACTTC
cdr3_aa: CASSLDGGGGSYEQYF
d_call: NA
clone_size: NA
j_call: TRBJ2-7
cdr3_length: 16
v_call: TRBV11-2

cdr3_nt: TGTGCCACCAGTGATTCTAGGACAGGGGGCTCTGGCTACACCTTC
cdr3_aa: CATSDSRTGGSGYTF
d_call: TRBD1
clone_size: few
j_call: TRBJ1-2
cdr3_length: 15
v_call: TRBV24-1

cdr3_nt: TGCGCCAGCAGCCAACCCGCCGGGACAGGGGTCTACGAGCAGTACTTC
cdr3_aa: CASSQPAGTGVYEQYF
d_call: TRBD1
clone_size: many
j_call: TRBJ2-7
cdr3_length: 16
v_call: TRBV4-1

cdr3_nt: TGTGCCAGCACCCCAGGAGGGGCAGACTATGGCTACACCTTC
cdr3_aa: CASTPGGADYGYTF
d_call: NA
clone_size: many
j_call: TRBJ1-2
cdr3_length: 14
v_call: TRBV28

cdr3_nt: TGCGCCAGCAGCCAAGAGGGGCAGAGCTCCTATAATTCACCCCTCCACTTT
cdr3_aa: CASSQEGQSSYNSPLHF
d_call: NA
clone_size: NA
j_call: TRBJ1-6
cdr3_length: 17
v_call: TRBV4-1

cdr3_nt: TGTGCTAGCAGCTTACTTGGGGCTAGCCGAGAGACCCAGTACTTC
cdr3_aa: CASSLLGASRETQYF
d_call: NA
clone_size: many
j_call: TRBJ2-5
cdr3_length: 15
v_call: TRBV7-7

cdr3_nt: TGTGCCAGCAGTGGAGAAGGACAGCCCCAGCATTTT
cdr3_aa: CASSGEGQPQHF
d_call: NA
clone_size: NA
j_call: TRBJ1-5
cdr3_length: 12
v_call: TRBV2

cdr3_nt: TGTGCCAGCAGTTACGGACAGGGAGATCGCCACGAGCAGTACTTC
cdr3_aa: CASSYGQGDRHEQYF
d_call: TRBD1
clone_size: NA
j_call: TRBJ2-7
cdr3_length: 15
v_call: TRBV6-5

cdr3_nt: TGTGCCAGCAGCCTCATTAATAGTGGCTACACCTTC
cdr3_aa: CASSLINSGYTF
d_call: NA
clone_size: once
j_call: TRBJ1-2
cdr3_length: 12
v_call: TRBV28

cdr3_nt: TGTGCCAGCAGCTTAGGAGCTTCAGAATACGAGCAGTACTTC
cdr3_aa: CASSLGASEYEQYF
d_call: NA
clone_size: few
j_call: TRBJ2-7
cdr3_length: 14
v_call: TRBV11-2

cdr3_nt: TGTGCCAGCAGTGAAGTGACAGGGATCACCGGGGAGCTGTTTTTT
cdr3_aa: CASSEVTGITGELFF
d_call: TRBD1
clone_size: NA
j_call: TRBJ2-2
cdr3_length: 15
v_call: TRBV6-1

cdr3_nt: TGTGCCAGCAGTTTATCGCCGGGGGCGTTAGAGACCCAGTACTTC
cdr3_aa: CASSLSPGALETQYF
d_call: NA
clone_size: many
j_call: TRBJ2-5
cdr3_length: 15
v_call: TRBV27

cdr3_nt: TGTGCCAGCCGAACGGACGCTAAAGACATTCAGTACTTC
cdr3_aa: CASRTDAKDIQYF
d_call: NA
clone_size: NA
j_call: TRBJ2-4
cdr3_length: 13
v_call: TRBV2

cdr3_nt: TGTGCCAGCAGTTACGGCGGGACGAAAGCTTTCTTT
cdr3_aa: CASSYGGTKAFF
d_call: NA
clone_size: many
j_call: TRBJ1-1
cdr3_length: 12
v_call: TRBV6-5

cdr3_nt: TGTGCCAGCAGCCCTGGGACACCCTCTGGGGCCAACGTCCTGACTTTC
cdr3_aa: CASSPGTPSGANVLTF
d_call: NA
clone_size: many
j_call: TRBJ2-6
cdr3_length: 16
v_call: TRBV7-3

cdr3_nt: TGCGCCAGCAGCTTGGACAGGATGGGATCCACTGAAGCTTTCTTT
cdr3_aa: CASSLDRMGSTEAFF
d_call: NA
clone_size: NA
j_call: TRBJ1-1
cdr3_length: 15
v_call: TRBV5-1

cdr3_nt: TGTGCCAGCGTGCCCCAATACGAGCAGTACTTC
cdr3_aa: CASVPQYEQYF
d_call: NA
clone_size: many
j_call: TRBJ2-7
cdr3_length: 11
v_call: TRBV2

cdr3_nt: TGTGCCAGTATCCTGACAGAGGGTGTCGACGAGCAGTACTTC
cdr3_aa: CASILTEGVDEQYF
d_call: NA
clone_size: NA
j_call: TRBJ2-7
cdr3_length: 14
v_call: TRBV6-1

cdr3_nt: TGTGCCAGCAGCTTGGGGACAGGGTCCCACGAGCAGTACTTC
cdr3_aa: CASSLGTGSHEQYF
d_call: TRBD1
clone_size: NA
j_call: TRBJ2-7
cdr3_length: 14
v_call: TRBV11-2

cdr3_nt: TGTGCCAGCAGCCCAAATCCCCTATCGAGAGGCTACACCTTC
cdr3_aa: CASSPNPLSRGYTF
d_call: NA
clone_size: many
j_call: TRBJ1-2
cdr3_length: 14
v_call: TRBV12-3/TRBV12-4

cdr3_nt: TGTGCCAGCCTGCCCGATAGCAATCAGCCCCAGCATTTT
cdr3_aa: CASLPDSNQPQHF
d_call: NA
clone_size: NA
j_call: TRBJ1-5
cdr3_length: 13
v_call: TRBV25-1